The entry that follows covers one T cell receptor (beta chain) sequence. This sample is part of a study of patients and donors after allogeneic stem cell transplantation. The CDR3 contains 15 residues. V was clipped by 5 bases and J by 7 bases; unmatched bases: 11. TCRdb ran MiXCR on the RT-PCR reads and lists one entry per CDR3 protein. The table lists more than 55,000 distinct CDR3 sequences, roughly 13% of them singletons. The sequencing sample was made of blood, either unsorted or a sorted T cell fraction (not recorded which). V and J are TRBV12-3 or TRBV12-4 and TRBJ2-5; TRBD1 agrees at 9 bases. The clonotype comes from a human donor who was either an allogeneic HSCT recipient or a stem cell or donor lymphocyte infusion donor (not recorded which). It is not recorded whose cells these are; they may come from a transplant donor. CDR3 amino acids: CASSLRYRGRATQYF. For the CDR3, the DNA is TGTGCCAGCAGTCTCCGGTACAGGGGGCGGGCGACCCAGTACTTC.